The entry that follows covers one TCR beta chain sequence. Antigen unknown. TCRdb keeps only in-frame clones here, not all; method: immunoSEQ multiplex PCR. Of around 50,000 clones in the sample, approximately 77% were seen once. The sample comes from a study of OX40 agonist ivuxolimab in advanced cancers. Study results and limitations: Both CD4+ and CD8+ T cell populations in blood had undergone clonal expansion by week 6 at 0.1 to 3.0 mg/kg. Partial responders dosed at 0.1-3.0 mg/kg displayed clonal expansion ranking among the lowest.

Blood samples were obtained at baseline, cycle 4 day 1, and cycle 7 day 1. This CDR3 region has 16 residues. In germline, CDR1 is SNHLY, CDR2 FYNNEI. V lost 9 bases to trimming and J lost 7 bases, with 25 bases between them. The rearrangement joins TRBV2 to TRBJ1-5, with D possibly being TRBD1 (5 bases). The sample consisted of CD4+ or CD8+ T cells sorted from blood, taken in a trial of the OX40 agonist ivuxolimab. This clonotype was obtained from an adult with an advanced solid tumor such as melanoma, head and neck, liver or kidney cancer. The CDR3 sequence is CASKLPGFPLGQPQHF. The CDR3 DNA reads TGTGCCAGTAAGCTACCAGGGTTCCCCCTAGGGCAGCCCCAGCATTTT.